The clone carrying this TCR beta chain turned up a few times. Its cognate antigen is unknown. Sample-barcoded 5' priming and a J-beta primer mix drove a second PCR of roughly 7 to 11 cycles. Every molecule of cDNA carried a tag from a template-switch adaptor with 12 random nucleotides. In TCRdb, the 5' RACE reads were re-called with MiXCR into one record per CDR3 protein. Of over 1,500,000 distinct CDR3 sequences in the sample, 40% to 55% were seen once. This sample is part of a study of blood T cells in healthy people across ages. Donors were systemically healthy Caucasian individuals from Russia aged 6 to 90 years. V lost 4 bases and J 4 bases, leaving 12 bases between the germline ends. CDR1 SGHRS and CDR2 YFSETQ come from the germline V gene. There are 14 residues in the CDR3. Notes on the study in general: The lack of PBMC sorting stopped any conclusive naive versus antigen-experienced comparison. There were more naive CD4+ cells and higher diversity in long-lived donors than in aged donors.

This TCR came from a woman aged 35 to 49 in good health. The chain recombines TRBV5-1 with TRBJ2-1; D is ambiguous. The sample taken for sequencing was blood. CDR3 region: CASSLPKGYNEQFF. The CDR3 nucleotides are TGCGCCAGCAGCCTTCCCAAAGGATACAATGAGCAGTTCTTC.